The rows below give T cell receptor beta chains drawn from one sample of a study of PD-L1 blockade in urothelial cancer. Only in-frame clones appear in the TCRdb table, and some are missing; sequencing was by immunoSEQ multiplex PCR. The table has 100,000 to 150,000 clones, 86% seen once. The sequences come from PBMCs, collected around atezolizumab (anti-PD-L1) treatment. These TCRs come from a man aged 45 to 65 with urothelial cancer. Each CDR3 is given with its conserved first and last residue. The D gene is left open where the match is weak. Only part of the rows carry a size: once, few, many, or a class if the clone is expanded.

d_gene: -
j_gene: TRBJ2-2
v_gene: TRBV19
abundance: -
CDR3nt: TGTGCCAGTAGTCCCGAAGCCGCCCCCGGGGAGCTGTTTTTT
CDR3aa: CASSPEAAPGELFF

d_gene: -
j_gene: TRBJ1-2
v_gene: TRBV6-5
abundance: -
CDR3nt: TGTGCCAGTATCGGGGAAGATTATGGCTACACCTTC
CDR3aa: CASIGEDYGYTF

d_gene: -
j_gene: TRBJ1-1
v_gene: TRBV5-1
abundance: -
CDR3nt: TGCGCCAGCAGCTCCCAGGGGAACACTGAAGCTTTCTTT
CDR3aa: CASSSQGNTEAFF

d_gene: TRBD1
j_gene: TRBJ1-3
v_gene: TRBV7-9
abundance: -
CDR3nt: TGTGCCAGCAGCGAAGGGACAGGGGGTTTAGGCTCTGGAAACACCATATATTTT
CDR3aa: CASSEGTGGLGSGNTIYF

d_gene: -
j_gene: TRBJ2-1
v_gene: TRBV7-3
abundance: -
CDR3nt: TGTGCCAGCAGCTCGGCGGGGACCTCCTACAATGAGCAGTTCTTC
CDR3aa: CASSSAGTSYNEQFF

d_gene: -
j_gene: TRBJ1-5
v_gene: TRBV4-2
abundance: -
CDR3nt: TGTGCCAGCAGCCAAGGGGTACAGGCAACGGGTCAGCCCCAGCATTTT
CDR3aa: CASSQGVQATGQPQHF

d_gene: TRBD1
j_gene: TRBJ1-5
v_gene: TRBV2
abundance: -
CDR3nt: TGTGCCAGCAGTGACCCGACAGGGATGGTGGATCAGCCCCAGCATTTT
CDR3aa: CASSDPTGMVDQPQHF

d_gene: TRBD2
j_gene: TRBJ2-7
v_gene: TRBV2
abundance: -
CDR3nt: TGTGCCCGGCAGCGACTAGCGGGGGACTACGAGCAGTACTTC
CDR3aa: CARQRLAGDYEQYF

d_gene: -
j_gene: TRBJ1-1
v_gene: TRBV5-1
abundance: -
CDR3nt: TGCGCCAGCAGCTTGTCAGGTAATTTCACTGAAGCTTTCTTT
CDR3aa: CASSLSGNFTEAFF

d_gene: TRBD1
j_gene: TRBJ2-1
v_gene: TRBV30
abundance: -
CDR3nt: TGTGCCTGGAGTCGGGACAGATCCACTTCCTACAATGAGCAGTTCTTC
CDR3aa: CAWSRDRSTSYNEQFF

d_gene: -
j_gene: TRBJ2-3
v_gene: TRBV9
abundance: -
CDR3nt: TGTGCCAGTTCGCGCGGCAACACAGATACGCAGTATTTT
CDR3aa: CASSRGNTDTQYF

d_gene: -
j_gene: TRBJ1-2
v_gene: TRBV7-8
abundance: -
CDR3nt: TGTGCCAGCAGCCCGACGGGTGTCTATGGCTACACCTTC
CDR3aa: CASSPTGVYGYTF

d_gene: TRBD2
j_gene: TRBJ2-1
v_gene: TRBV4-1
abundance: few
CDR3nt: TGCGCCAGCAGCCAAGCTCTAGCGGGAGTTCAAAATGAGCAGTTCTTC
CDR3aa: CASSQALAGVQNEQFF

d_gene: TRBD2
j_gene: TRBJ2-7
v_gene: TRBV28
abundance: -
CDR3nt: TGTGCCAGCAGTTTCCGCCCCCGGACTAGCTCCTACGAGCAGTACTTC
CDR3aa: CASSFRPRTSSYEQYF

d_gene: TRBD1
j_gene: TRBJ1-1
v_gene: TRBV28
abundance: -
CDR3nt: TGTGCCAGCAGGGGAGGACAGGGTTTTTCAAGGAACACTGAAGCTTTCTTT
CDR3aa: CASRGGQGFSRNTEAFF

d_gene: -
j_gene: TRBJ1-4
v_gene: TRBV28
abundance: -
CDR3nt: TGTGCCAGCAGTTTATTCCAGGGGAATGAAAAACTGTTTTTT
CDR3aa: CASSLFQGNEKLFF

d_gene: TRBD1
j_gene: TRBJ1-5
v_gene: TRBV7-2
abundance: -
CDR3nt: TGTGCCAGCAGCGTCACCGGGACAGGGAACAAGCCCCAGCATTTT
CDR3aa: CASSVTGTGNKPQHF

d_gene: TRBD1
j_gene: TRBJ2-2
v_gene: TRBV6-1
abundance: -
CDR3nt: TGTGCCAGCAGTGACATTAACAGGGGGGCCGGGGAGCTGTTTTTT
CDR3aa: CASSDINRGAGELFF

d_gene: -
j_gene: TRBJ1-5
v_gene: TRBV10-2
abundance: few
CDR3nt: TGCGCCAGCAGACACAATAGCGACAATCAGCCCCAGCATTTT
CDR3aa: CASRHNSDNQPQHF

d_gene: -
j_gene: TRBJ2-5
v_gene: TRBV7-7
abundance: -
CDR3nt: TGTGCTAGCAGCTTAGCTCTCACCAGGCGTGAGACCCAGTACTTC
CDR3aa: CASSLALTRRETQYF

d_gene: TRBD2
j_gene: TRBJ2-7
v_gene: TRBV5-6
abundance: -
CDR3nt: TGTGCCAGCAGCAAGGGACTAGCGAGGTACGAGCAGTACTTC
CDR3aa: CASSKGLARYEQYF

d_gene: -
j_gene: TRBJ2-7
v_gene: TRBV4-1
abundance: -
CDR3nt: TGCGCCAGCAGCCTAAACGTCGGGGAGCAGTACTTC
CDR3aa: CASSLNVGEQYF

d_gene: TRBD2
j_gene: TRBJ2-4
v_gene: TRBV2
abundance: -
CDR3nt: TGTGCCAGCTCCCAGGGACTAGCGGGAGGAAGCATTCAGTACTTC
CDR3aa: CASSQGLAGGSIQYF

d_gene: -
j_gene: TRBJ1-2
v_gene: TRBV5-5
abundance: -
CDR3nt: TGTGCCAGCAGCTTACAGGGCACAAACTATGGCTACACCTTC
CDR3aa: CASSLQGTNYGYTF

d_gene: -
j_gene: TRBJ1-1
v_gene: TRBV30
abundance: few
CDR3nt: TGTGCCTGGATGACACAGGGTTACACTGAAGCTTTCTTT
CDR3aa: CAWMTQGYTEAFF

d_gene: -
j_gene: TRBJ1-5
v_gene: TRBV10-1
abundance: few
CDR3nt: TGCGCCAGCAGTGAGAGAAACAGCAAGTACAATCAGCCCCAGCATTTT
CDR3aa: CASSERNSKYNQPQHF

d_gene: TRBD2
j_gene: TRBJ2-7
v_gene: TRBV2
abundance: -
CDR3nt: TGTGCCAGCAGTGAATCTCCAGCGGGACCCTTGGAGCAGTACTTC
CDR3aa: CASSESPAGPLEQYF

d_gene: TRBD1
j_gene: TRBJ1-2
v_gene: TRBV7-9
abundance: -
CDR3nt: TGTGCCAGCAGCTTAGGGGACAGCCGCCATGGCTACACCTTC
CDR3aa: CASSLGDSRHGYTF

d_gene: -
j_gene: TRBJ2-5
v_gene: TRBV7-3
abundance: -
CDR3nt: TGTGCCAGCAGCCGTAGTTCGGGGCAAGAGACCCAGTACTTC
CDR3aa: CASSRSSGQETQYF

d_gene: TRBD2
j_gene: TRBJ2-1
v_gene: TRBV27
abundance: -
CDR3nt: TGTGCCAGCAGTTTGGGACTAGGGGCGCTCAATGAGCAGTTCTTC
CDR3aa: CASSLGLGALNEQFF

d_gene: -
j_gene: TRBJ2-5
v_gene: TRBV6-5
abundance: -
CDR3nt: TGTGCCAGCAGTTACACCGGGACACCGCCGTACTTC
CDR3aa: CASSYTGTPPYF

d_gene: TRBD2
j_gene: TRBJ2-5
v_gene: TRBV29-1
abundance: -
CDR3nt: TGCAGCGTTGAAGATCCCGGCACTAGCGTGTCAGAGACCCAGTACTTC
CDR3aa: CSVEDPGTSVSETQYF

d_gene: TRBD1
j_gene: TRBJ2-2
v_gene: TRBV11-2
abundance: few
CDR3nt: TGTGCCAGCAGCTTACTTCCGGGACAGGGGGCCTTCGGGGAGCTGTTTTTT
CDR3aa: CASSLLPGQGAFGELFF

d_gene: -
j_gene: TRBJ2-3
v_gene: TRBV4-1
abundance: -
CDR3nt: TGCGCCAGCAGCCAAGCCCCCGAGCGTCGGCTAGATACGCAGTATTTT
CDR3aa: CASSQAPERRLDTQYF

d_gene: TRBD1
j_gene: TRBJ1-2
v_gene: TRBV29-1
abundance: -
CDR3nt: TGCAGCGTTCACCCGGGGACAGGGGGAGTTGGCTACACCTTC
CDR3aa: CSVHPGTGGVGYTF

d_gene: -
j_gene: TRBJ1-1
v_gene: TRBV19
abundance: -
CDR3nt: TGTGCCAGTAGTATAGCGGCCAGAGGTACTGAAGCTTTCTTT
CDR3aa: CASSIAARGTEAFF

d_gene: TRBD2
j_gene: TRBJ2-7
v_gene: TRBV9
abundance: -
CDR3nt: TGTGCCAGCAGCGCAGGGACTAGCGGGACCTACGAGCAGTACTTC
CDR3aa: CASSAGTSGTYEQYF

d_gene: TRBD2
j_gene: TRBJ2-5
v_gene: TRBV11-1
abundance: -
CDR3nt: TGTGCCAGCAGCTTAACTACTAGCGAAGGCCAAGAGACCCAGTACTTC
CDR3aa: CASSLTTSEGQETQYF

d_gene: -
j_gene: TRBJ2-4
v_gene: TRBV19
abundance: -
CDR3nt: TGTGCCAGTAGTACGGGAGCCGGACTCGGGAAAAACATTCAGTACTTC
CDR3aa: CASSTGAGLGKNIQYF

d_gene: TRBD1
j_gene: TRBJ2-3
v_gene: TRBV4-1
abundance: -
CDR3nt: TGCGCCAGCAGCCAGAGGGAAGGGGGCCCCGGCACAGATATGCAGTATTTT
CDR3aa: CASSQREGGPGTDMQYF

d_gene: -
j_gene: TRBJ2-7
v_gene: TRBV7-2
abundance: -
CDR3nt: TGTGCCAGCAGCTTAGGACTAGGCACCTACGAGCAGTACTTC
CDR3aa: CASSLGLGTYEQYF

d_gene: TRBD1
j_gene: TRBJ2-7
v_gene: TRBV6-5
abundance: few
CDR3nt: TGTGCCAGCAGTTACATACAGGGGGGAACCTACGAGCAGTACTTC
CDR3aa: CASSYIQGGTYEQYF

d_gene: -
j_gene: TRBJ1-5
v_gene: TRBV15
abundance: once
CDR3nt: TGTGCCACCAGCAGAGAGACAGTCAATCAGCCCCAGCATTTT
CDR3aa: CATSRETVNQPQHF